This entry lists 11 T cell receptor beta chains sequenced from one sample in a study of T-cell memory formation after mild COVID-19. MiXCR, run by TCRdb on the 5' RACE reads, gives a single entry per CDR3 protein. The repertoire holds about 440,000 distinct CDR3 sequences, with approximately 20% as singletons. Material: PBMCs or a T cell subset sorted from them (not recorded which). The source is an adult woman who had mild COVID-19 (a few samples of this study predate the infection). Cell type and time point are not known.

This clonotype was counted only a few times. The J gene is TRBJ2-7, the V gene TRBV25-1, with D perhaps TRBD2 (5 bases). The germline gives CDR1 MGHDK, CDR2 SYGVNS. The CDR3 totals 15 residues. The V and J ends lost 2 bases and 2 bases respectively, with 13 bases between them. CDR3 protein: CASSETRVFPYEQYF. CDR3 bases: TGTGCCAGCAGTGAAACGAGGGTTTTCCCCTACGAGCAGTACTTC.

This clonotype was detected a few times. The gene calls are TRBV10-3 and TRBJ2-1; D is uncertain. CDR3 length: 16 residues. The V gene lost 0 bases and the J gene lost 0 bases, with 9 bases spanning the gap. CDR1 and CDR2 (germline): ENHRY, SYGVKD. The CDR3 region has the DNA TGTGCCATCAGTGAGTCTTCGCGGAGCTCCTACAATGAGCAGTTCTTC. Its translation is CAISESSRSSYNEQFF.

In DNA, the CDR3 is TGTGCCAGCGGACTCGGGCTAGCGGGAGGGCCATCCTACAATGAGCAGTTCTTC. Translating gives CASGLGLAGGPSYNEQFF. The rearrangement joins TRBV27 to TRBJ2-1, with 12 positions matching TRBD2. The J segment lost 1 base and the V segment lost 8 bases, leaving 12 bases of the junction unmatched. Germline lookup yields CDR1 MNHEY and CDR2 SMNVEV (reference sequence). The CDR3 totals 18 residues.

This clonotype was recorded at least ten times. This CDR3 is CASSFGDPGDYEQYF. In DNA form, the CDR3 reads TGTGCCAGCAGTTTTGGGGACCCCGGGGACTACGAGCAGTACTTC. The chain couples TRBV27 to TRBJ2-7; tentatively, D is TRBD1 or TRBD2 (5 bases each). The germline gives CDR1 MNHEY, CDR2 SMNVEV (reference sequence). This CDR3 has 15 amino acids. V gave up 3 bases and J gave up 3 bases, with 15 bases separating them.

This clonotype was counted many times. This chain connects TRBV7-9 to TRBJ1-2, with D possibly matching TRBD1 (6 bases). The germline gives CDR1 SEHNR, CDR2 FQNEAQ (reference sequence). V was clipped by 5 bases and J by 7 bases, with 14 bases between them. The CDR3 contains 13 residues. The chain's CDR3 is CASSTGTSLGYTF. DNA of the CDR3: TGTGCCAGCAGCACCGGGACATCTCTTGGCTACACCTTC.

This clonotype was seen only a few times. The V and J genes are TRBV28 and TRBJ2-3, with D tentatively TRBD2 (6 bases). V was shortened by 6 bases and J by 5 bases, with 12 bases between the two germline ends. The length of the CDR3 is 13 residues. From germline, CDR1 is MDHEN and CDR2 SYDVKM. For the CDR3, the DNA is TGTGCCAGCAGGCGGGACCGCCTAGATACGCAGTATTTT. Encoded protein: CASRRDRLDTQYF.

This clonotype showed up just a few times. The rearrangement links TRBV12-3 or TRBV12-4 to TRBJ1-1; D is undetermined. The germline V and J ends were trimmed by 3 bases and 2 bases, with 4 bases remaining between them. This CDR3 spans 12 amino acids. The CDR3 region has the DNA TGTGCCAGCAGTTTTTTCAACACTGAAGCTTTCTTT. This codes for CASSFFNTEAFF.

This clonotype appeared a few times. The chain couples TRBV20-1 to TRBJ2-3; 8 nucleotides match TRBD1. The J segment lost 0 bases and the V segment lost 1 base, leaving 12 bases of the junction unmatched. The CDR3 loop spans 18 amino acids. Germline values: CDR1 DFQATT, CDR2 SNEGSKA (reference sequence). This chain's CDR3 is CSARAVPGQAGSTDTQYF. The CDR3 nucleotides read TGCAGTGCTAGAGCGGTTCCGGGACAGGCAGGAAGCACAGATACGCAGTATTTT.

This chain uses TRBV20-1 with TRBJ1-2, with D uncertain. The CDR3 loop spans 14 amino acids. Per germline, CDR1 DFQATT and CDR2 SNEGSKA (reference sequence). Trimming removed 1 base from V and 7 bases from J, with 16 bases in between. Written as DNA, the CDR3 is TGCAGTGCTAGAGCCCCCCGCGGGGATGGTGGCTACACCTTC. This sequence encodes CSARAPRGDGGYTF.

The genes are TRBV4-1 and TRBJ2-2; D is undetermined. V dropped 3 bases and J dropped 1 base, with 15 bases sitting between them. The CDR3 runs 17 residues. CDR1 is MGHRA, CDR2 YSYEKL, per germline. CDR3 region: CASSQPRAAKNTGELFF. In nucleotides, the CDR3 is TGCGCCAGCAGCCAGCCTAGGGCAGCAAAGAACACCGGGGAGCTGTTTTTT.

The chain couples TRBV9 to TRBJ2-7, with TRBD1 as a possible D gene (5 bases). V lost 4 bases and J lost 6, with 14 bases in between. The CDR3 extends over 13 amino acids. Germline CDR1 is SGDLS and CDR2 is YYNGEE. This chain's CDR3 is CASSPQGGPEQYF. DNA for the CDR3: TGTGCCAGCAGCCCCCAGGGTGGGCCCGAGCAGTACTTC.